This T cell receptor beta chain derives from a study of OX40 agonist ivuxolimab in advanced cancers. About the research overall: With ivuxolimab, an agonistic anti-OX40 (CD134) antibody, patients were treated.

Study-level findings and limits: The study found that CD8+ T cells averaged more expanded clones than CD4+. Low levels of normalized T-cell clonal expansion also appeared in some nonresponders.

On this clone itself: Its antigen is not known.

With 9 bases removed from V and 2 bases from J, the gap between germline ends came to 19 bases. The CDR3 spans 15 residues. In germline, CDR1 is SNHLY, CDR2 FYNNEI. The repertoire was sequenced with immunoSEQ multiplex PCR; TCRdb's copy has only in-frame clones and lacks some. The sample holds 2,500 to 3,500 clones, around 80% seen once. Here the sequenced sample was CD4+ or CD8+ T cells sorted from blood, taken in a trial of the OX40 agonist ivuxolimab. This chain connects TRBV2 to TRBJ1-1; D not resolved. The TCR was taken from an adult with an advanced solid tumor such as melanoma, head and neck, liver or kidney cancer. The DNA of the CDR3 is TGTGCCAGTCTCTGGCCGGAGGGCGGTAACACTGAAGCTTTCTTT. It specifies CASLWPEGGNTEAFF.